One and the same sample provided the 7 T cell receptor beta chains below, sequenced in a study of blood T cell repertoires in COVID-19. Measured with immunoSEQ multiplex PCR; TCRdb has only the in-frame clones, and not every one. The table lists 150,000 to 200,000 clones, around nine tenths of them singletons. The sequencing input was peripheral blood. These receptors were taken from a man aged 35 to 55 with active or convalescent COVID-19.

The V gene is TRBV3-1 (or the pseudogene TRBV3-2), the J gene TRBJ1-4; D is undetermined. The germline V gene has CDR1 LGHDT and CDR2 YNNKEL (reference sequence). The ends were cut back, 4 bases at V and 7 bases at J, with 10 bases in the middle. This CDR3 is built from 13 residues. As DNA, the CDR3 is TGTGCCAGCAGCCCCCGGGAGGGTGAAAAACTGTTTTTT. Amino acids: CASSPREGEKLFF.

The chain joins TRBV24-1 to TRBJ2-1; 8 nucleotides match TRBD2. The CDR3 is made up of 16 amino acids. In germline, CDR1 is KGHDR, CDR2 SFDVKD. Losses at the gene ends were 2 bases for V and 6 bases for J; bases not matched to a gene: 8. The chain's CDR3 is CATSDSRGGILNEQFF. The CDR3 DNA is TGTGCCACCAGTGATTCACGGGGGGGGATACTCAATGAGCAGTTCTTC.

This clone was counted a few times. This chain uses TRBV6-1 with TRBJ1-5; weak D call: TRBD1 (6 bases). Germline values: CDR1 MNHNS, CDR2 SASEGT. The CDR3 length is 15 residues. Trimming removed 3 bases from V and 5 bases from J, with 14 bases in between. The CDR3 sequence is CASSDTYRVDQPQHF. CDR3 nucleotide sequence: TGTGCCAGCAGTGATACCTACAGGGTGGATCAGCCCCAGCATTTT.

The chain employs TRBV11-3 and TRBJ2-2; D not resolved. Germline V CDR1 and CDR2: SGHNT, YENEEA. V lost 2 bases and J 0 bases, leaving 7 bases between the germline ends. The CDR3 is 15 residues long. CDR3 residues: CASSLRFSNTGELFF. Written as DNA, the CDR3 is TGTGCCAGCAGCTTACGGTTTTCGAACACCGGGGAGCTGTTTTTT.

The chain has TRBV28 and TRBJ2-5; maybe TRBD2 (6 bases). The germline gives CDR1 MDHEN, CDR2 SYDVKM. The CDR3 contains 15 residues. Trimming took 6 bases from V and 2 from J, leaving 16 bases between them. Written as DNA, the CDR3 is TGTGCCAGCAGCACCGGGGGTTACCTACAAGAGACCCAGTACTTC. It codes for CASSTGGYLQETQYF.

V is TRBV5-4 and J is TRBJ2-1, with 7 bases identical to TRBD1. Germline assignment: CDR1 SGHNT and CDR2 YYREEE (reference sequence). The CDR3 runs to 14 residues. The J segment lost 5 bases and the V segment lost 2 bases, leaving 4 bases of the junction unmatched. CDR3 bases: TGTGCCAGCAGCTTTGGGGACAGAAACAATGAGCAGTTCTTC. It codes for CASSFGDRNNEQFF.

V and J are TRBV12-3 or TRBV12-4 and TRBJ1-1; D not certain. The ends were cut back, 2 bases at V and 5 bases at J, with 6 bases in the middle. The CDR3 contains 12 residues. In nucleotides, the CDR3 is TGTGCCAGCAGTTTATACGGGACTGAAGCTTTCTTT. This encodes CASSLYGTEAFF.